This is a list of T cell receptor beta chains from one sample in a study of blood T cell repertoires in COVID-19. Here immunoSEQ multiplex PCR was the method, and the copy in TCRdb shows in-frame clones only, minus some. The sample lists about 210,000 clones; around 80% were seen once. Sequencing was carried out using peripheral blood. The receptor set was obtained from a middle-aged woman with acute or convalescent COVID-19. Each CDR3 is given with its conserved first and last residue. D genes are given only for firm matches. The size of a clone is reported for some rows only, either as once, few or many, or as a class for expanded clones.

j_gene: TRBJ2-1; abundance: .; d_gene: TRBD1; v_gene: TRBV5-4; CDR3nt: TGTGCCAGCAGCCTAGGACAGGGGGCGGGTGAGCAGTTCTTC; CDR3aa: CASSLGQGAGEQFF
j_gene: TRBJ1-2; abundance: .; d_gene: .; v_gene: TRBV2; CDR3nt: TGTGCCAGCCGATTTAGGGGCGGCTACACCTTC; CDR3aa: CASRFRGGYTF
j_gene: TRBJ2-7; abundance: once; d_gene: TRBD2; v_gene: TRBV11-2; CDR3nt: TGTGCCAGCAGCCCTAGCGGTAGCTCCTACGAGCAGTACTTC; CDR3aa: CASSPSGSSYEQYF
j_gene: TRBJ2-1; abundance: .; d_gene: .; v_gene: TRBV18; CDR3nt: TGTGCCAGCTCACTACCGGTCGGTGAGCAGTTCTTC; CDR3aa: CASSLPVGEQFF
j_gene: TRBJ1-3; abundance: .; d_gene: TRBD1; v_gene: TRBV10-2; CDR3nt: TGCGCCAGCAGGGGGGACAGGGCGGGAAACACCATATATTTT; CDR3aa: CASRGDRAGNTIYF
j_gene: TRBJ2-2; abundance: .; d_gene: TRBD1; v_gene: TRBV9; CDR3nt: TGTGCCAGCAGCATTCGACCGGGACAGGGGGCGCGGGGCGGGGAGCTGTTTTTT; CDR3aa: CASSIRPGQGARGGELFF
j_gene: TRBJ2-1; abundance: .; d_gene: TRBD2; v_gene: TRBV10-3; CDR3nt: TGTGCCATCAGTGGGACTAGCGGAGACAATGAGCAGTTCTTC; CDR3aa: CAISGTSGDNEQFF
j_gene: TRBJ1-2; abundance: .; d_gene: TRBD1; v_gene: TRBV3-1/TRBV3-2; CDR3nt: TGTGCCAGCAGCCTTGACAGGGGGCCAAGGTATGGCTACACCTTC; CDR3aa: CASSLDRGPRYGYTF
j_gene: TRBJ2-3; abundance: .; d_gene: TRBD2; v_gene: TRBV6-1; CDR3nt: TGTGCCAGCAGTGAAGTGCCGGGGGGGAAAGATACGCAGTATTTT; CDR3aa: CASSEVPGGKDTQYF
j_gene: TRBJ1-6; abundance: .; d_gene: TRBD1; v_gene: TRBV5-1; CDR3nt: TGCGCCAGCAGCTGGACGGACAGGGGTGATTCACCCCTCCACTTT; CDR3aa: CASSWTDRGDSPLHF
j_gene: TRBJ1-2; abundance: .; d_gene: TRBD1; v_gene: TRBV11-2; CDR3nt: TGTGCCAGCAGCTTAGATCAGGGGACAGGGATCGACTATGGCTACACCTTC; CDR3aa: CASSLDQGTGIDYGYTF
j_gene: TRBJ1-3; abundance: once; d_gene: TRBD1; v_gene: TRBV3-1/TRBV3-2; CDR3nt: TGTGCCAGCAGCCGGACAGGGGTATCTGGAAACACCATATATTTT; CDR3aa: CASSRTGVSGNTIYF
j_gene: TRBJ1-1; abundance: .; d_gene: .; v_gene: TRBV6-2/TRBV6-3; CDR3nt: TGTGCCAGCAGTTATGACAGACCCCGGTATGACACAGGGATGAACACTGAAGCTTTCTTT; CDR3aa: CASSYDRPRYDTGMNTEAFF
j_gene: TRBJ1-2; abundance: .; d_gene: TRBD1; v_gene: TRBV27; CDR3nt: TGTGCCAGCAGTCGACAGGGAACTAACTATGGCTACACCTTC; CDR3aa: CASSRQGTNYGYTF
j_gene: TRBJ2-3; abundance: .; d_gene: .; v_gene: TRBV7-2; CDR3nt: TGTGCCAGCAACTCTGCCACAGATACGCAGTATTTT; CDR3aa: CASNSATDTQYF
j_gene: TRBJ2-7; abundance: .; d_gene: TRBD1; v_gene: TRBV30; CDR3nt: TGTGCCTTGCAGTCCACCGAGACAGGGTCCTACGAGCAGTACTTC; CDR3aa: CALQSTETGSYEQYF
j_gene: TRBJ1-5; abundance: .; d_gene: TRBD1; v_gene: TRBV19; CDR3nt: TGTGCCAGTAGTGCCCTGGACAGGCCGTTAAATCAGCCCCAGCATTTT; CDR3aa: CASSALDRPLNQPQHF
j_gene: TRBJ2-1; abundance: .; d_gene: TRBD2; v_gene: TRBV19; CDR3nt: TGTGCCAGTAGCCCAGCGGGACCCTACAATGAGCAGTTCTTC; CDR3aa: CASSPAGPYNEQFF
j_gene: TRBJ2-7; abundance: .; d_gene: .; v_gene: TRBV7-9; CDR3nt: TGTGCCAGCAGCTTAGGACTTATAGGCTACGAGCAGTACTTC; CDR3aa: CASSLGLIGYEQYF
j_gene: TRBJ1-2; abundance: .; d_gene: .; v_gene: TRBV29-1; CDR3nt: TGCAGCGTTGGAGCAACAGGAGATTGGGATGGCTACACCTTC; CDR3aa: CSVGATGDWDGYTF
j_gene: TRBJ1-2; abundance: .; d_gene: TRBD1; v_gene: TRBV5-6; CDR3nt: TGTGCCAGCAGAGTACAGGGGGCCTATGGCTACACCTTC; CDR3aa: CASRVQGAYGYTF
j_gene: TRBJ2-4; abundance: .; d_gene: TRBD1; v_gene: TRBV6-5; CDR3nt: TGTGCCAGCAGTTGGGACAGTGGGAGAGATAAAAACATTCAGTACTTC; CDR3aa: CASSWDSGRDKNIQYF
j_gene: TRBJ2-2; abundance: .; d_gene: TRBD2; v_gene: TRBV2; CDR3nt: TGTGCCAGCAGGCGGGGGGGTTCGAACACCGGGGAGCTGTTTTTT; CDR3aa: CASRRGGSNTGELFF
j_gene: TRBJ2-5; abundance: .; d_gene: TRBD1; v_gene: TRBV7-7; CDR3nt: TGTGCCAGCAGCCATGACAGGGACCAGACCCAGTACTTC; CDR3aa: CASSHDRDQTQYF
j_gene: TRBJ2-2; abundance: .; d_gene: .; v_gene: TRBV24-1; CDR3nt: TGTGCCACCAGTGATCGAGGGGGATGGGGGACCGGGGAGCTGTTTTTT; CDR3aa: CATSDRGGWGTGELFF
j_gene: TRBJ2-5; abundance: few; d_gene: TRBD1; v_gene: TRBV29-1; CDR3nt: TGCAGCGTTGGGGCGGGGACAGGCCAAGAGACCCAGTACTTC; CDR3aa: CSVGAGTGQETQYF
j_gene: TRBJ2-7; abundance: .; d_gene: .; v_gene: TRBV6-1; CDR3nt: TGTGCCAGCAGTGACCTGGGGGCTTCCTCCTACGAGCAGTACTTC; CDR3aa: CASSDLGASSYEQYF
j_gene: TRBJ1-6; abundance: .; d_gene: .; v_gene: TRBV2; CDR3nt: TGTGCCAGCAGACCTTCAGGGGTTTCACCCCTCCACTTT; CDR3aa: CASRPSGVSPLHF
j_gene: TRBJ1-5; abundance: .; d_gene: TRBD1; v_gene: TRBV5-3; CDR3nt: TGTGCCAGAAGCTTGCTGAGGACAGGGGGCAATGGAAATCAGCCCCAGCATTTT; CDR3aa: CARSLLRTGGNGNQPQHF
j_gene: TRBJ1-1; abundance: .; d_gene: .; v_gene: TRBV7-2; CDR3nt: TGTGCCAGCAGCGCGGGGCACACTGAAGCTTTCTTT; CDR3aa: CASSAGHTEAFF
j_gene: TRBJ1-1; abundance: few; d_gene: .; v_gene: TRBV5-1; CDR3nt: TGCGCCAGCAGCTTGGTCGGGTTTAGCACTGAAGCTTTCTTT; CDR3aa: CASSLVGFSTEAFF
j_gene: TRBJ2-2; abundance: .; d_gene: .; v_gene: TRBV19; CDR3nt: TGTGCCAGTAGTATAGAATCCAGGTGGCCCGGGGAGCTGTTTTTT; CDR3aa: CASSIESRWPGELFF
j_gene: TRBJ1-1; abundance: .; d_gene: .; v_gene: TRBV27; CDR3nt: TGTGCCTGTGGACGAGGGACTGAAGCTTTCTTT; CDR3aa: CACGRGTEAFF
j_gene: TRBJ1-5; abundance: once; d_gene: .; v_gene: TRBV6-2/TRBV6-3; CDR3nt: TGTGCCAGCAGTCTTAGCAATCAGCCCCAGCATTTT; CDR3aa: CASSLSNQPQHF
j_gene: TRBJ2-3; abundance: .; d_gene: .; v_gene: TRBV19; CDR3nt: TGTGCCAGTAGTATGGGGCAGAACACAGATACGCAGTATTTT; CDR3aa: CASSMGQNTDTQYF